Described below is a single T cell receptor (beta chain) sequence and its context. This entry comes from a study of blood T cell repertoires in COVID-19. Study at large: Sources were T cells, B-cell-depleted T cells, or PBMCs; the material itself was cDNA or gDNA.

The study recruited people aged 18 to 89 years across approximately 25 US areas. Participants had their cohort set by participant-reported clinical history. Study processing details: Counts of nucleated cells, estimated from reference gene primer amplification, were obtained. TCRdb's table, derived via immunoSEQ multiplex PCR, lists solely in-frame clones and lacks some. V, J and clone size are taken as reported in that table, and D and trimming were inferred from the DNA itself. The sample carries approximately 190,000 clones, roughly 84% recorded once. This CDR3 is built from 13 residues. Germline loops: CDR1 LNHDA, CDR2 SQIVND (reference sequence). V was trimmed by 7 bases and J by 2 bases, leaving 8 bases between them.

This chain joins TRBV19 and TRBJ2-2; TRBD2 is a possible D gene (5 bases). The sample comprised PBMCs or T cells enriched from blood (not recorded which). This receptor was taken from a young woman who had been exposed to COVID-19. The CDR3 here is CASKDLNTGELFF. Here the CDR3 DNA reads TGTGCCAGTAAGGACTTAAACACCGGGGAGCTGTTTTTT.